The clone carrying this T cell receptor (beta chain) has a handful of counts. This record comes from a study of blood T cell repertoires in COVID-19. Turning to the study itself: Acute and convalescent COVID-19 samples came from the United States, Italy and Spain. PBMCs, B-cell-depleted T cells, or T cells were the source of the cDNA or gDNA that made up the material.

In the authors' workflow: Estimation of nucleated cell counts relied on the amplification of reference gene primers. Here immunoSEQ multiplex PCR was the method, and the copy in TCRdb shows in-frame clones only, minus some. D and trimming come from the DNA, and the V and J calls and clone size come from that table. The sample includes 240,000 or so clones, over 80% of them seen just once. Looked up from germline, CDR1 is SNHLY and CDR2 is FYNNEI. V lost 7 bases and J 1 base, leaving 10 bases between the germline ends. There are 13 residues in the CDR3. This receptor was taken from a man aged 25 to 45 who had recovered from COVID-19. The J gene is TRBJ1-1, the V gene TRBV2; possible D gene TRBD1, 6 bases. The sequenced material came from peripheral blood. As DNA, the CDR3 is TGTGCCAGCAACCCGGGACAGAACACTGAAGCTTTCTTT. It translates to CASNPGQNTEAFF.